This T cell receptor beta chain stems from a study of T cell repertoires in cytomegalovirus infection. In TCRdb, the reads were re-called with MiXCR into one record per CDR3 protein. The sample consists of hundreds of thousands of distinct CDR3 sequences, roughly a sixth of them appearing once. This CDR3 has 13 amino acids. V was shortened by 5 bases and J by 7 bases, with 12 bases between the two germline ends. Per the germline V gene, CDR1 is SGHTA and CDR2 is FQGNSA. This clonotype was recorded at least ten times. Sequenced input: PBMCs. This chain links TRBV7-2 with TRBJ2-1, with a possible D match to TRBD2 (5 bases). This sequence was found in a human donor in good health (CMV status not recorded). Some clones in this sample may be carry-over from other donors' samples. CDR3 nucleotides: TGTGCCAGCAGCGTAACCACGGGGAATGAGCAGTTCTTC. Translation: CASSVTTGNEQFF.